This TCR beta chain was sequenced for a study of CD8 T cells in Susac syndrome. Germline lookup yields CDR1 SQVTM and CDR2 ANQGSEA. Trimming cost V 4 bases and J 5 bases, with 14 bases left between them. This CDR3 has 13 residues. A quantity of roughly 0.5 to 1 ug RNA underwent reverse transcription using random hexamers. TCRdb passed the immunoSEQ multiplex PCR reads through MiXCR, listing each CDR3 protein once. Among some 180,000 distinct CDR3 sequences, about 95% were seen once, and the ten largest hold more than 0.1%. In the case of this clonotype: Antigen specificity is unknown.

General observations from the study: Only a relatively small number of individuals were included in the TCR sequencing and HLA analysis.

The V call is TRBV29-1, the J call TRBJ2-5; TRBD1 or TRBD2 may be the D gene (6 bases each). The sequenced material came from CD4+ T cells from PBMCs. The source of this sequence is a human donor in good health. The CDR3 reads CSVAEGGEETQYF. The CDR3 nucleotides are TGCAGCGTTGCGGAGGGGGGCGAGGAGACCCAGTACTTC.